Described below is a single T cell receptor (beta chain) sequence and its context. Its antigen remains unidentified. Per-nucleotide qualities are absent, and no much larger clonotype sits a single base away. The CDR3 goes from the cysteine to the phenylalanine over 13 residues. This entry keeps only the CDR3 DNA: 39 bases, framed from base 1. CDR1 is given as MNHEY and CDR2 as SVGAGI, both from the germline V gene. Relative to germline, V is 6 bases shorter and J is 3 bases shorter, with 12 bases between their ends. TCRbeta CDR3 regions were amplified from genomic DNA by means of the immunoSEQ Assay, a bias-controlled multiplex PCR. Under the source paper's analysis protocol: The number of nucleated cells in each sample was estimated from the amplification of reference gene primers within the assay. To quantify the absolute abundance of each unique TCRbeta CDR3 rearrangement, sequence reads were collapsed and filtered. For each sample, productive Simpson clonality was calculated as the square root of Simpson's diversity index across productive rearrangements. Entries here come from immuneACCESS through TCRdb and include only in-frame sequences with V and J called. Some clones fail to appear in such tables; in the studies checked, an unresolved V gene covers under half of the shortfall, and the cause of the remainder is unknown. V and J calls plus clone size are reproduced from that table; the DNA served to infer D and trimming. The sample includes around 140,000 clones, with 80% to 90% observed a single time. The ten largest clones add up to roughly 13% of the sample.

These data originate in a study of blood T cell repertoires in COVID-19 (dated by TCRdb to 2019 to 2021). Background on the whole study: Samples from collaborators originated in the United States, Italy and Spain and spanned both the acute and convalescent phases of COVID-19. The material from the prospective study consisted of cDNA or gDNA derived from T cells, B-cell-depleted T cells, or PBMCs. Subjects who had been exposed to COVID-19, were actively infected with it, or had recovered from it provided the deeply sampled blood TCRbeta repertoires that made up the dataset. A freely available public database, intended as a resource for researchers studying the immune response to SARS-CoV-2, is where the repertoires were released. Samples came from the ongoing ImmuneRACE study (first 160 participants) plus 1,254 subjects from 6 global collaborators. A de-identified subject ID, COVID-19 status, age in years and sex were almost always included in the sample metadata. Where HLA class I and class II types were available, the types were taken from metadata supplied by the sample provider, not from assay-based typing.

One collaborating source in Seattle enrolled patients during active infection and followed them longitudinally through the course of disease. Collaborating institutions collected whole blood in K2EDTA tubes following their own protocols. Collaborator samples were shipped for TCRbeta analysis as frozen whole blood, isolated PBMCs, or DNA extracted from either sample type. What the work shows at the level of the full study, not this receptor alone: Clinical and demographic metadata were provided uncurated, with the amount varying by source and participant.

This chain is built from TRBV6-5 and TRBJ2-7; the D gene lacks a confident call. What was sequenced was peripheral blood. The sequence was obtained from a man aged 18-30 years with COVID-19, enrolled during active disease. The DNA is as follows: TGTGCCAGCAGCCGACTTGAAGTCTACGAGCAGTACTTC. It encodes CASSRLEVYEQYF.